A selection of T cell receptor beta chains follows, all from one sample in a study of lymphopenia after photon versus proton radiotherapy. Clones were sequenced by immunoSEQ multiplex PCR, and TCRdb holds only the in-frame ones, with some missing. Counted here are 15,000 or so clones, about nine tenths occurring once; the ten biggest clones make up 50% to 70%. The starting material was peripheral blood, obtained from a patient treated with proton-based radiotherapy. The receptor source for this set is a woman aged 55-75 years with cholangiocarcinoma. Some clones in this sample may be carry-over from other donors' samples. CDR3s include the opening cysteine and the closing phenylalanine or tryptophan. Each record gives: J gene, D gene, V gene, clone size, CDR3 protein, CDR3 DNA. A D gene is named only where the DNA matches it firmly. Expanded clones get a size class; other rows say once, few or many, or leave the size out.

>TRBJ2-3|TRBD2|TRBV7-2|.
CASSSRLAGLDTQYF
TGTGCCAGCAGCTCGCGACTAGCGGGGTTGGATACGCAGTATTTT
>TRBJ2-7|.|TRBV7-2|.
CASSSAVEQYF
TGTGCCAGCAGCTCCGCGGTCGAGCAGTACTTC
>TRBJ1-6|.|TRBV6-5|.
CASSFLSGGLNSPLHF
TGTGCCAGCAGTTTCCTTTCCGGGGGCCTCAATTCACCCCTCCACTTT
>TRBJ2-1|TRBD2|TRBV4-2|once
CASSSLTSGGLDEQFF
TGTGCCAGCAGCTCCCTGACTAGCGGGGGTTTGGATGAGCAGTTCTTC
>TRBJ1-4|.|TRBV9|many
CASSVAGGGNEKLFF
TGTGCCAGCAGCGTAGCGGGAGGGGGAAATGAAAAACTGTTTTTT
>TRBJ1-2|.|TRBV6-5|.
CASSYSSGNYGYTF
TGTGCCAGCAGTTACTCATCCGGGAACTATGGCTACACCTTC
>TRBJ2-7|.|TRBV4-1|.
CASSQEQGWSSYEQYF
TGCGCCAGCAGCCAAGAGCAGGGTTGGAGCTCCTACGAGCAGTACTTC
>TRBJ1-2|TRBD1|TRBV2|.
CASSLTGRGYTF
TGTGCCAGCAGTTTGACAGGGCGAGGCTACACCTTC
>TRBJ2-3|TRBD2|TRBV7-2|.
CASSFLSGGGRTDTQYF
TGTGCCAGCAGCTTCCTATCCGGGGGGGGCCGCACAGATACGCAGTATTTT
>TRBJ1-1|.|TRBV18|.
CASSSGGGSRTEAFF
TGTGCCAGCTCATCAGGCGGGGGGTCGAGAACTGAAGCTTTCTTT
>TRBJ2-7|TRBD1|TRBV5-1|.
CASSSNRDSSYEQYF
TGCGCCAGCAGCTCCAACCGGGACAGCTCCTACGAGCAGTACTTC
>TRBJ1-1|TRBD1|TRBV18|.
CASSPRQGVNTEAFF
TGTGCCAGCTCACCTAGACAGGGGGTGAACACTGAAGCTTTCTTT
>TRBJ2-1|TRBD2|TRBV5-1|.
CATSGSTQQFF
TGCGCCACCAGCGGGAGCACTCAGCAGTTCTTC
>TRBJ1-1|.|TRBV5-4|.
CASSIHTGYTEAFF
TGTGCCAGCAGCATACACACAGGGTACACTGAAGCTTTCTTT
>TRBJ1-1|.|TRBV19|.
CASSINWGVDTEAFF
TGTGCCAGTAGTATTAACTGGGGGGTAGACACTGAAGCTTTCTTT
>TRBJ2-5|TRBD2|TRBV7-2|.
CASNRGLAGARETQYF
TGTGCCAGCAACCGGGGGCTAGCGGGAGCCCGAGAGACCCAGTACTTC
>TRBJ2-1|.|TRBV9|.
CASSVVDIGGKQFF
TGTGCCAGCAGCGTAGTGGATATTGGCGGCAAGCAGTTCTTC
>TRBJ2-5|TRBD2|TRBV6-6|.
CASSYPGTTPQETQYF
TGTGCCAGCAGTTACCCCGGGACTACTCCGCAAGAGACCCAGTACTTC
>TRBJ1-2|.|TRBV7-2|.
CASITENNYGYTF
TGTGCCAGCATCACAGAGAATAACTATGGCTACACCTTC
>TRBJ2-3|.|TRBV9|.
CASSVEGGSADTQYF
TGTGCCAGCAGCGTAGAAGGGGGTTCTGCAGATACGCAGTATTTT
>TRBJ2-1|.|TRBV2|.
CASGTPPTRQFF
TGTGCCAGCGGTACACCCCCTACCCGGCAGTTCTTC
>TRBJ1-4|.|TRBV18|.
CASSRASNEKLFF
TGTGCCAGCTCTCGGGCTAGTAATGAAAAACTGTTTTTT
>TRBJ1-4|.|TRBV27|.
CASSFKRGATNEKLFF
TGTGCCAGCAGTTTTAAGAGGGGTGCAACTAATGAAAAACTGTTTTTT
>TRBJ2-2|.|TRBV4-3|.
CASSQEGAQNTGELFF
TGCGCCAGCAGCCAAGAAGGAGCACAGAACACCGGGGAGCTGTTTTTT
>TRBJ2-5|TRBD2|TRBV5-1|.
CASSFQRGGRETQYF
TGCGCCAGCAGCTTCCAGCGGGGGGGACGGGAGACCCAGTACTTC
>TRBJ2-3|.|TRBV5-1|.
CASSESTIRTSTDTQYF
TGCGCCAGCAGCGAGTCGACTATCAGAACTAGCACAGATACGCAGTATTTT
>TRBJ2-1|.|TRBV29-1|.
CSAGARMNEQFF
TGCAGCGCCGGGGCCCGGATGAATGAGCAGTTCTTC
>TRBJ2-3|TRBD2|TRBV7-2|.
CASSFAGGTDTQYF
TGTGCCAGCAGCTTTGCGGGAGGCACAGATACGCAGTATTTT
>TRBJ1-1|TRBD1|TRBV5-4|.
CASTRGTGRAFF
TGTGCCAGCACCCGGGGGACAGGGCGGGCTTTCTTT
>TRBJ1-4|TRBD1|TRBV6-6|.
CASRPTGREKLFF
TGTGCCAGCAGGCCGACAGGGAGGGAAAAACTGTTTTTT
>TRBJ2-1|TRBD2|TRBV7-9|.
CASSLIAGGSEQFF
TGTGCCAGCAGCCTGATAGCGGGAGGTAGTGAGCAGTTCTTC
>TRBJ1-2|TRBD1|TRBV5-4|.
CASSFTGAYGYTF
TGTGCCAGCAGCTTCACAGGGGCGTATGGCTACACCTTC
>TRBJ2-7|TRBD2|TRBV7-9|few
CASSFGTSGIYEQYF
TGTGCCAGCAGCTTCGGGACTAGCGGGATTTACGAGCAGTACTTC
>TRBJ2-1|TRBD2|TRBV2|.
CASSLAGGDYNEQFF
TGTGCCAGCAGTTTAGCGGGGGGTGACTACAATGAGCAGTTCTTC
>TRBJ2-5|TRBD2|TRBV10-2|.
CASSGTSGSLWETQYF
TGCGCCAGCAGTGGTACTAGCGGGAGCCTGTGGGAGACCCAGTACTTC
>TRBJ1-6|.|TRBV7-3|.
CASSLESSYNSPLHF
TGTGCCAGCAGCTTGGAAAGCTCCTATAATTCACCCCTCCACTTT
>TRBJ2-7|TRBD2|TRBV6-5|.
CASSLAGGTSYEQYF
TGTGCCAGCAGTCTAGCGGGAGGAACGTCCTACGAGCAGTACTTC
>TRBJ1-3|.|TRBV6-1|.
CASRVDSGNTIYF
TGTGCCAGCAGGGTCGACTCTGGAAACACCATATATTTT
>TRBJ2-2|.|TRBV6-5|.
CASSYMTDYGELFF
TGTGCCAGCAGTTACATGACGGATTACGGGGAGCTGTTTTTT
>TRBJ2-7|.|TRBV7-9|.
CASSLVGVFQYF
TGTGCCAGCAGCTTAGTTGGGGTTTTTCAGTACTTC
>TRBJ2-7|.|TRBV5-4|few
CASSPQGYYEQYF
TGTGCCAGCAGCCCACAGGGATACTACGAGCAGTACTTC
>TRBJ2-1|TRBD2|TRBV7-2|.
CASSPRGLAGRWSYNEQFF
TGTGCCAGCAGTCCCCGGGGACTAGCGGGAAGGTGGTCCTACAATGAGCAGTTCTTC